The clone carrying this T cell receptor (beta chain) was counted only a few times. The antigen is unknown. V lost 6 bases to trimming and J lost 2 bases; unmatched junction nucleotides: 6. This CDR3 contains 14 residues. Germline V gives CDR1 MNHEY, CDR2 SVGAGI. Vbeta (60) and Jbeta (13) primers were used in the PCR. Libraries were prepared by immunoSEQ multiplex PCR; TCRdb keeps only in-frame clonotypes and omits some of them. The top ten clones hold roughly 1.3% of a sample with 200,000 to 250,000 clones, about 85% of them seen once. These data originate in a study of cytomegalovirus exposure and HLA in healthy donors. Overall study findings and caveats: Reports showed the classifier diagnosing cytomegalovirus status with high specificity and sensitivity.

The receptor comes from a human donor in good health. The sequencing input was PBMCs. This rearrangement joins TRBV6-5 to TRBJ2-5; TRBD1 agrees at 7 bases. The CDR3 spells CASREGTVQETQYF. CDR3 in DNA: TGTGCCAGCAGGGAAGGGACAGTACAAGAGACCCAGTACTTC.